The 8 T cell receptor beta chains listed next were all sequenced from one sample in a study of CD8 T cells in ankylosing spondylitis. MiXCR, run by TCRdb on the 5' RACE reads, gives a single entry per CDR3 protein. This table has 350,000 or so distinct CDR3 sequences, more than 9% appearing once. Specimen: blood, either unsorted or a sorted T cell fraction (not recorded which). The receptors here all came from a female donor with ankylosing spondylitis or in good health (not recorded which).

The chain is built from TRBV14 and TRBJ2-3, with 11 bases aligning to TRBD2. This CDR3 contains 19 residues. From germline, CDR1 is SGHDN and CDR2 FVKESK. V lost 0 bases, J lost 8 bases, and 16 bases stayed unmatched. The CDR3 nucleotides read TGTGCCAGCAGCCAAGAGGGGGATCTAGCGGGGGGTCCACTTCCTACGCAGTATTTT. Translation: CASSQEGDLAGGPLPTQYF.

In this sample, this clonotype turned up a few times. The chain carries TRBV6-1 and TRBJ2-1, with TRBD1 matching 8 bases. The trim removed 3 bases at V and 9 bases at J, leaving 10 bases unmatched. The CDR3 is 15 residues long. Germline assignment: CDR1 MNHNS and CDR2 SASEGT. In nucleotides, the CDR3 is TGTGCCAGCAGTGACCATTTGGACAGGGCGGTTGAGCAGTTCTTC. It translates to CASSDHLDRAVEQFF.

In this sample, this clonotype turned up many times. The junction does not match germline at one end; this may be a read error. The chain is built from TRBV7-7 and TRBJ1-4; D is uncertain. The CDR3 contains 13 residues. Per germline, CDR1 SSHAT and CDR2 FNYEAQ (reference sequence). In nucleotides, the CDR3 is TGTGCTAGCAGCTTGGGCAGCAGGGAAAAACTGTTTTTT. Protein sequence: CASSLGSREKLFF.

The chain carries TRBV5-1 and TRBJ2-1, with D unresolved. The CDR3 covers 14 residues. Trimming shortened V by 2 bases and J by 7 bases, and 13 bases separated the two germline ends. Germline V CDR1 and CDR2: SGHRS, YFSETQ. This CDR3 is CASSLSPQSNEQFF. The CDR3 nucleotides read TGCGCCAGCAGCTTATCTCCCCAATCGAATGAGCAGTTCTTC.

The table lists this clonotype with many counts. This chain connects TRBV5-1 to TRBJ1-1; D might be TRBD1 (6 bases). The V end was cut by 0 bases, the J end by 0 bases, with 12 bases between. From germline, CDR1 is SGHRS and CDR2 YFSETQ. CDR3 length: 16 residues. CDR3 nucleotides: TGCGCCAGCAGCTTGGGGCAGGGGATAATGAACACTGAAGCTTTCTTT. The encoded protein is CASSLGQGIMNTEAFF. The whole variable domain, filled in from reference TRBV5-1 and TRBJ1-1, reads KAGVTQTPRYLIKTRGQQVTLSCSPISGHRSVSWYQQTPGQGLQFLFEYFSETQRNKGNFPGRFSGRQFSNSRSEMNVSTLELGDSALYLCASSLGQGIMNTEAFFGQGTRLTVV.

There are many counts of this clonotype. CDR3 region: CASSLRQRTDTQYF. The CDR3 DNA reads TGCGCCAGCAGCTTGCGACAGCGCACAGATACGCAGTATTTT. J is TRBJ2-3 and V is TRBV5-1, with D tentatively TRBD1 (5 bases). V lost 1 base, J lost 1 base, and 7 bases lay in between. CDR1 and CDR2 from the germline V gene are SGHRS and YFSETQ. The CDR3 is made up of 14 amino acids.

This clonotype was counted a few times. V is TRBV10-3 and J is TRBJ2-5, with 8 bases aligning to TRBD2. In germline, CDR1 is ENHRY, CDR2 SYGVKD. V dropped 7 bases and J dropped 4; count of bases not matched to a gene: 8. The CDR3 sequence is 14 residues long. This CDR3 reads CAITSGRGRETQYF. CDR3 nucleotides: TGTGCCATCACGAGCGGGAGAGGGCGAGAGACCCAGTACTTC.

This clonotype has a handful of counts. The J gene is TRBJ2-1, the V gene TRBV5-6, with 8 bases identical to TRBD1. The V gene end was trimmed by 4 bases and the J gene end by 3 bases; junction bases not matched to a gene: 6. The CDR3 covers 15 residues. Germline V gene data show CDR1 as SGHDT and CDR2 as YYEEEE. CDR3 sequence: CASSPARGLYNEQFF. The CDR3 bases are TGTGCCAGCAGCCCGGCCAGGGGGCTCTACAATGAGCAGTTCTTC.